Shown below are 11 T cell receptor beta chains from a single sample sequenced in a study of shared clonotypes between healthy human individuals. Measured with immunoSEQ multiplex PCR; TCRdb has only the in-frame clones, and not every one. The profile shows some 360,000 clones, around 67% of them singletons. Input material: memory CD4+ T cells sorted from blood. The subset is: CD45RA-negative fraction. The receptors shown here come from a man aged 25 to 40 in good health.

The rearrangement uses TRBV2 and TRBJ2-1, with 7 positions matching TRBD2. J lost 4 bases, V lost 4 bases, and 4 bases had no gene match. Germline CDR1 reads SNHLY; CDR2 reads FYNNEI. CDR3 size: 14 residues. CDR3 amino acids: CASSASGRYNEQFF. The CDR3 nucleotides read TGTGCCAGCAGTGCTAGCGGAAGGTACAATGAGCAGTTCTTC.

The CDR3 is CASSDPGQRMGETQYF. The CDR3 DNA follows: TGTGCCAGCAGTGACCCCGGACAGAGGATGGGAGAGACCCAGTACTTC. The V and J genes are TRBV6-1 and TRBJ2-5, with D perhaps TRBD1 (6 bases). Germline lookup yields CDR1 MNHNS and CDR2 SASEGT. V was clipped by 3 bases and J by 4 bases, with 18 bases between them. The CDR3 is 16 amino acids.

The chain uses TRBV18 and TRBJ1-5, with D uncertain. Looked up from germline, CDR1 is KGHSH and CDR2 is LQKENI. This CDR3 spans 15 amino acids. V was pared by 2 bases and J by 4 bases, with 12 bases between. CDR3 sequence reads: CASSPSVADNQPQHF. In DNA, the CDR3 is TGTGCCAGCTCACCATCTGTGGCGGATAATCAGCCCCAGCATTTT.

The CDR3 DNA follows: TGTGCCAGCTCACCACCCTCTCAGGAGGGCCAAAGATTTGAGCAGTTCTTC. Translating it yields CASSPPSQEGQRFEQFF. This sequence joins TRBV18 and TRBJ2-1; possibly TRBD2 for D (6 bases). Germline-derived CDR1 and CDR2 are KGHSH and LQKENI. Trimming took 0 bases from V and 9 from J, leaving 21 bases between them. The CDR3 is 17 amino acids.

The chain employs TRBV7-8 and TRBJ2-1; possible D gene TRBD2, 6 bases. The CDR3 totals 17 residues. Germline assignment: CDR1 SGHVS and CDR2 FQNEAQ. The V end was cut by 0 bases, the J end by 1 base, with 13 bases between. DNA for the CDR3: TGTGCCAGCAGCTTAGCGCCCCGGGGGTCGTCCTACAATGAGCAGTTCTTC. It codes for CASSLAPRGSSYNEQFF.

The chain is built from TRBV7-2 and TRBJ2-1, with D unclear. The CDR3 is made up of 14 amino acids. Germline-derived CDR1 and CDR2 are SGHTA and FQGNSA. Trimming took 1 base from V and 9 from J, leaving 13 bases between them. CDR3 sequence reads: CASSLVNGRSEQFF. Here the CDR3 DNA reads TGTGCCAGCAGCTTAGTGAACGGCAGGAGTGAGCAGTTCTTC.

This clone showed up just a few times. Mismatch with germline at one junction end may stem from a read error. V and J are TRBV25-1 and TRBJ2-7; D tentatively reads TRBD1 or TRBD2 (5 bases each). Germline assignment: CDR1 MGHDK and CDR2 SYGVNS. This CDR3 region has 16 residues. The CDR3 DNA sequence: TGTGCCAGCAGGGAATCAAGATCAGAGGGGTCTCAGGAGCAGTACTTC. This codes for CASRESRSEGSQEQYF.

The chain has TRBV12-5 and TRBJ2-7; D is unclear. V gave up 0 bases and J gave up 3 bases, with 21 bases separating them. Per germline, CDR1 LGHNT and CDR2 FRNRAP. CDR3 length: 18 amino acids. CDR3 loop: CASGLVSSKGSSIYEQYF. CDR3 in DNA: TGTGCTAGTGGTTTGGTAAGTAGTAAGGGTTCCAGTATCTACGAGCAGTACTTC.

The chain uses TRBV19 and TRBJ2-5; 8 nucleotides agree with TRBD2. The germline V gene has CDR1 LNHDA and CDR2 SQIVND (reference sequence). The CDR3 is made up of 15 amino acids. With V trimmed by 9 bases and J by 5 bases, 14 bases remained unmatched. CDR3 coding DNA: TGTGCCAGCTCATCGGGGGGGCTAGGACTGGAGACCCAGTACTTC. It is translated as CASSSGGLGLETQYF.

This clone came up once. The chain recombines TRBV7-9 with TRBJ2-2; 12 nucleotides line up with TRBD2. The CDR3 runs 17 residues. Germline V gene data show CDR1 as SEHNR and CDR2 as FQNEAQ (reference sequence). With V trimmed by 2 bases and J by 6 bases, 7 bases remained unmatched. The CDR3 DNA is TGTGCCAGCAGCTTACTCCGACTAGCGGGAGCTCCCGGGGAGCTGTTTTTT. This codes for CASSLLRLAGAPGELFF. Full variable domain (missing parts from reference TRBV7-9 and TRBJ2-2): DTGVSQNPRHKITKRGQNVTFRCDPISEHNRLYWYRQTLGQGPEFLTYFQNEAQLEKSRLLSDRFSAERPKGSFSTLEIQRTEQGDSAMYLCASSLLRLAGAPGELFFGEGSRLTVL.

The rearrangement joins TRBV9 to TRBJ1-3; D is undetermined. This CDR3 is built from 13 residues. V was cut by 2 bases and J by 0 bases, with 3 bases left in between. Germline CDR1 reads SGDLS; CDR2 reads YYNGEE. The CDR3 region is CASSVHSGNTIYF. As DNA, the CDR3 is TGTGCCAGCAGCGTCCACTCTGGAAACACCATATATTTT.